These 2 T cell receptor beta chains share one sample of origin, sequenced in a study of persistence of HIV-infected CD4 T cells. Antigens for these TCRs are unknown. The libraries were made with immunoSEQ version 4 in survey mode. Clones were sequenced by immunoSEQ multiplex PCR, and TCRdb holds only the in-frame ones, with some missing. This sample yields over 35,000 clones, of which 91% are seen a single time; around 1.8% belongs to the top ten. Cells were stimulated nonspecifically with anti-CD3/anti-CD28 magnetic beads. CD4+ T cells upregulating both CD40 ligand and CD69 were sorted as responding cells. Here the sequenced sample was CD4+ T cells sorted from PBMCs after roughly 18-hour stimulation, taken from a patient who received antiretroviral therapy. The receptor set was obtained from an adult man with HIV who was CMV-seropositive.

This clone turned up a few times. The V call is TRBV10-1, the J call TRBJ2-2; 10 bases agree with TRBD1. The CDR3 is 15 residues long. CDR1 WNHNN and CDR2 SYGVQD come from the germline V gene (reference sequence). The V gene end was trimmed by 6 bases and the J gene end by 4 bases; junction bases not matched to a gene: 5. CDR3 DNA sequence: TGCGCCAGCAGATCCGGGACAGGGGCCACCGGGGAGCTGTTTTTT. This gives the protein CASRSGTGATGELFF.

V is TRBV10-3 and J is TRBJ1-2; D remains unclear. Per germline, CDR1 ENHRY and CDR2 SYGVKD. The V end was cut by 3 bases, the J end by 0 bases, with 5 bases between. This CDR3 is 13 amino acids long. The CDR3 reads CAISDAANYGYTF. The CDR3 nucleotides read TGTGCCATCAGTGACGCTGCTAACTATGGCTACACCTTC.